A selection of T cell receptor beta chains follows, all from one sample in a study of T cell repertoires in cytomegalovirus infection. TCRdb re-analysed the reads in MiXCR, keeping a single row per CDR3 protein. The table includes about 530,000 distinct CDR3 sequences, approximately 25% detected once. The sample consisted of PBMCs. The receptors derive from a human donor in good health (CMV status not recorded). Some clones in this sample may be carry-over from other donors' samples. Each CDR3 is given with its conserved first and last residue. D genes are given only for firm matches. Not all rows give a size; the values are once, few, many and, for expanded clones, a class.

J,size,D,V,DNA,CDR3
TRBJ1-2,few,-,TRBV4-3,TGCGCCAGCAGCCAAGCTGGGGAAGGGGCGCAGTATGGCTACACCTTC,CASSQAGEGAQYGYTF
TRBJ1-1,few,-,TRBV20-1,TGCAGTGCTAGACGGTCGGCAGCTCGGACTGAAGCTTTCTTT,CSARRSAARTEAFF
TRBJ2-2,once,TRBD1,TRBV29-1,TGCAGCGCCCGACAGGGCTGGACCGGGGAGCTGTTTTTT,CSARQGWTGELFF
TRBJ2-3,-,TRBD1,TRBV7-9,TGTGCCAGCAGCCGGGACAGAGGACCAGATACGCAGTATTTT,CASSRDRGPDTQYF
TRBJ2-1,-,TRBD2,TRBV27,TGTGCCAGCAGTTCAGGACTAGCGGGAAGAGGTTCCTACAATGAGCAGTTCTTC,CASSSGLAGRGSYNEQFF
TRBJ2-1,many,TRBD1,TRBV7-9,TGTGCCAGCAGCGGACCCGGGCAGGGGGCAAAGAATGAGCAGTTCTTC,CASSGPGQGAKNEQFF
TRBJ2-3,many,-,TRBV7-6,TGTGCCAGCAGCTTAGCCCGGCCAGATACGCAGTATTTT,CASSLARPDTQYF
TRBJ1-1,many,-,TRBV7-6,TGTGCCAGCAGCTTAAGGTCGTCGGGAGATGAAGCTTTCTTT,CASSLRSSGDEAFF
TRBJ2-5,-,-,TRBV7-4,TGTGCCAGCAGCACCAGCACCCCACACGAGCTTCAAGAGACCCAGTACTTC,CASSTSTPHELQETQYF
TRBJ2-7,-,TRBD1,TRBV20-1,TGCAGTGCTAGCCCCCCCGACAGGGTGTTGCCCTACGAGCAGTACTTC,CSASPPDRVLPYEQYF
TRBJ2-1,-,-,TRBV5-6,TGTGCCAGCACCCCTCCCGGGACTCAAAACAATGAGCAGTTCTTC,CASTPPGTQNNEQFF
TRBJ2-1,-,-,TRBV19,TGTGCCAGCTCAGAGGGACGCGAATACAATGAGCAGTTCTTC,CASSEGREYNEQFF
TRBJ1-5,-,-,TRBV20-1,TGCAGTGCTCTTGGACGGAACAATCAGCCCCAGCATTTT,CSALGRNNQPQHF
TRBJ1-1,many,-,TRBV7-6,TGTGCCAGCAGCTTGGGGGGGCCGAACACTGAAGCTTTCTTT,CASSLGGPNTEAFF
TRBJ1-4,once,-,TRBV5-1,TGCGCCAGCAGCTCAGGGTTACCTAATGAAAAACTGTTTTTT,CASSSGLPNEKLFF
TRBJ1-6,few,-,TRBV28,TGTGCGAGCGGGGAGGTGAATTCACCCCTCCACTTT,CASGEVNSPLHF
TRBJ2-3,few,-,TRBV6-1,TGTGCCAGCAGTGAATTCGCAGGGATAACAGATACGCAGTATTTT,CASSEFAGITDTQYF
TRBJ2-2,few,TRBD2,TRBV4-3,TGCGCCAGCAGCCAGACTAGCGTAGACACCGGGGAGCTGTTTTTT,CASSQTSVDTGELFF
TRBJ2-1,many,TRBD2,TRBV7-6,TGTGCCAGCAGCGCAACGCGGACTAGCTCCTACAATGAGCAGTTCTTC,CASSATRTSSYNEQFF
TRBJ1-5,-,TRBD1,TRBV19,TGTGCCAGTAGGGGTCTCGACAGGGGGCTTGATCAGCCCCAGCATTTT,CASRGLDRGLDQPQHF
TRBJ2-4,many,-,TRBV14,TGTGCCAGCAGCCAAGATTATTGGTCTGGAGGGGAGGTTGAGAGAAACATTCAGTACTTC,CASSQDYWSGGEVERNIQYF
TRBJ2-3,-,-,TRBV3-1,TGTGCCAGCAGCCAAGATCGGGGGAGGGGACACTGGTCGCAGTATTTT,CASSQDRGRGHWSQYF
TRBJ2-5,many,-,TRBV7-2,TGTGCCAGCAGGAAAACGGACGGGGGGCGAGAGACCCAGTACTTC,CASRKTDGGRETQYF
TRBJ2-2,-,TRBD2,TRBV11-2,TGTGCCAGCAGCTTAGCGCTAGCGGGAACCGGGGAGCTGGTTTTT,CASSLALAGTGELVF